This T cell receptor (beta chain) emerged from a study of blood T cell repertoires in COVID-19. About the research overall: Collection of acute and convalescent COVID-19 samples took place in the United States, Italy and Spain. T cells, B-cell-depleted T cells, or PBMCs provided the cDNA or gDNA that served as material.

In the study's own analysis: From reference gene primer amplification, estimates of nucleated cell counts were derived. The data were produced by immunoSEQ multiplex PCR, yet TCRdb's version contains in-frame clones alone and is incomplete. The V and J calls and the clone size are those of that table, but D and trimming were determined from the DNA. The data hold around 120,000 clones, with around four fifths observed a single time. The CDR3 is made up of 18 amino acids. Germline V CDR1 and CDR2: MNHEY, SMNVEV (reference sequence). Germline trimming cut 3 bases from V and 1 base from J; bases unmatched to any gene: 11.

The J gene is TRBJ2-1, the V gene TRBV27, with 8 nucleotides matching TRBD2. Specimen: peripheral blood. The TCR comes from a young man with acute or convalescent COVID-19. The CDR3 DNA follows: TGTGCCAGCAGTTTGGTAGCGGGACGTTCCTTTTCCTACAATGAGCAGTTCTTC. This sequence encodes CASSLVAGRSFSYNEQFF.